This TCR beta chain was captured in a study of T-cell reconstitution after alpha-beta-depleted transplantation in children. Study-wide findings and caveats: Two months or so post-transplant, alpha-beta T cells reportedly derived from several hundred expanded graft clones. Among T cells one year after transplant, newly produced cells accounted for most counts and diversity. Surviving recipient T cells and thymic progenitors underlay high day-60 TCRbeta diversity in some patients.

The CDR3 consists of 15 residues. V dropped 4 bases and J dropped 4; count of bases not matched to a gene: 7. Concerning this clonotype: Antigen unknown.

For TCRbeta, the library was prepared with unique molecular identifiers. TCRdb itself ran the PCR reads through MiXCR, one entry per CDR3 protein. The sample holds roughly 790,000 distinct CDR3 sequences, 15% to 20% seen once. The chain is built from TRBV12-3 or TRBV12-4 and TRBJ1-5; 7 bases map to TRBD1. This sequence was found in a male patient younger than 18 who had a stem cell transplant for acute lymphoblastic leukemia, so the T cells may come from the graft donor. Here the sequenced sample was PBMCs, mostly from graft donor cells, taken 360 days after TCRalphabeta/CD19-depleted stem cell transplant. This CDR3 is CASSSGDSPNQPQHF. DNA of the CDR3: TGTGCCAGCAGTTCGGGGGACAGTCCAAATCAGCCCCAGCATTTT.